This T cell receptor beta chain is from a study of blood T cells in healthy people across ages. Findings of the study overall: As age increased, TCR beta diversity per million T cells fell in a roughly linear fashion. No conclusive comparison of naive versus antigen-experienced cells was possible with unsorted PBMCs.

Points on this clonotype: The antigen remains undetermined.

V dropped 2 bases and J dropped 3 bases, with 11 bases sitting between them. CDR1 and CDR2 (germline): DFQATT, SNEGSKA (reference sequence). This CDR3 has 14 amino acids. Primed by a sample-barcoded 5' primer and a J-beta primer mix, a second PCR proceeded for about 7 to 12 cycles. The template-switch adaptor, which had 12 random nucleotides, put a tag on each cDNA molecule. Each CDR3 protein gets one entry after TCRdb re-called the 5' RACE reads with MiXCR. The top ten clones hold 6.5% to 8.5% of a sample with 1.5 million to 2 million distinct CDR3 sequences, roughly 28% of them seen once. The receptor comes from a woman aged 25 to 39 in good health. V usage is TRBV20-1 and J usage is TRBJ2-1; D might be TRBD2 (6 bases). Sequencing input: blood. The CDR3 loop is CSARPRDFYNEQFF. The CDR3 nucleotides are TGCAGTGCTAGACCCCGGGACTTCTACAATGAGCAGTTCTTC.